This TCR beta chain came from a study of radiotherapy plus CTLA-4 blockade in lung cancer. The CDR3 runs to 15 residues. In germline, CDR1 is SQVTM, CDR2 ANQGSEA. V lost 0 bases to trimming and J lost 5 bases; unmatched junction nucleotides: 8. Sequencing was performed with immunoSEQ multiplex PCR; in TCRdb, only in-frame clones are kept and a portion is missing. Of about 120,000 clones in the sample, about 77% were seen once. Sequenced here: peripheral blood, sampled from a patient treated with radiotherapy plus ipilimumab. The sequence was collected from a human donor with non-small cell lung cancer who had a partial response to radiotherapy plus ipilimumab. The V gene is TRBV29-1, the J gene TRBJ1-1; the match to TRBD1 covers 8 bases. The CDR3 DNA reads as TGCAGCGTTGAAGATTTGTACAGGGGGAGGACTGAAGCTTTCTTT. Translation gives CSVEDLYRGRTEAFF.